The 25 T cell receptor beta chains presented below share a single source sample, sequenced in a study of cytomegalovirus exposure and HLA in healthy donors. 13 Jbeta primers and 60 Vbeta primers were used for the PCR. Sequenced by immunoSEQ multiplex PCR; TCRdb stores in-frame clones only, minus some. Here the sample spans more than 150,000 clones, around 73% being singletons. Sequencing was carried out using PBMCs. The receptor source for this set is a male donor in good health and CMV-seronegative.

This clone was detected once. The chain has TRBV27 and TRBJ1-1; TRBD1 agrees at 7 bases. The ends lost 2 bases at V and 4 bases at J; junction bases unmatched: 10. CDR1 is MNHEY and CDR2 is SMNVEV in the germline V gene (reference sequence). CDR3 length: 16 residues. As DNA, the CDR3 is TGTGCCAGCAGTTTAATCCCCGACAGGGCTCGCACTGAAGCTTTCTTT. Encoded protein: CASSLIPDRARTEAFF.

The CDR3 here is CASSGGTGIYEQYF. The CDR3 nucleotides are TGTGCCAGTAGTGGGGGGACAGGTATCTACGAGCAGTACTTC. This chain uses TRBV19 with TRBJ2-5, with 8 bases matching TRBD1. The closer fit of TRBJ2-7 to the DNA end suggests the J call may be wrong. Germline V gives CDR1 LNHDA, CDR2 SQIVND (reference sequence). This CDR3 spans 14 amino acids.

The chain recombines TRBV7-9 with TRBJ2-1; maybe TRBD2 (6 bases). Looked up from germline, CDR1 is SEHNR and CDR2 is FQNEAQ (reference sequence). Between the trimmed V and J ends, which lost 2 bases and 6 bases, there was a span of 8 bases. The CDR3 totals 13 residues. This chain's CDR3 is CASSLSLANEQFF. The CDR3 DNA sequence: TGTGCCAGCAGCTTATCACTAGCCAATGAGCAGTTCTTC.

Regarding this clone: Within the sample, other DNA sequences also encode this same CDR3. The chain uses TRBV7-2 and TRBJ1-1; D unclear. The CDR3 has 13 amino acids. From germline, CDR1 is SGHTA and CDR2 FQGNSA. The germline V and J ends were trimmed by 6 bases and 1 base, with 9 bases remaining between them. Here the CDR3 reads CASSLTSNTEAFF. The CDR3 bases are TGTGCCAGCAGTTTGACATCGAACACTGAAGCTTTCTTT.

The chain employs TRBV6-1 and TRBJ1-1; 8 bases are a match to TRBD1. Unmatched junction bases numbered 5, after V lost 8 bases and J lost 0 bases. From germline, CDR1 is MNHNS and CDR2 SASEGT. This CDR3 has 14 amino acids. This chain's CDR3 is CASGQGLMNTEAFF. DNA of the CDR3: TGTGCCAGCGGACAGGGTCTTATGAACACTGAAGCTTTCTTT.

Here the CDR3 reads CASSSTGGNTEAFF. In DNA, the CDR3 is TGCGCCAGCAGCTCCACAGGGGGGAACACTGAAGCTTTCTTT. This chain joins TRBV5-1 and TRBJ1-1, with TRBD1 identical over 8 bases. The V gene's germline CDR1 is SGHRS and CDR2 YFSETQ. The length of the CDR3 is 14 residues. The V and J ends lost 3 bases and 1 base, in that order; junction bases with no gene match: 2.

The genes are TRBV5-1 and TRBJ1-5; D gene ambiguous. CDR1 is SGHRS, CDR2 YFSETQ, per germline. Trimming cost V 5 bases and J 7 bases, with 13 bases left between them. The CDR3 length is 13 residues. The CDR3 DNA is TGCGCCAGCAGTTGGACGGGCGGGCAGCCCCAGCATTTT. This encodes CASSWTGGQPQHF.

This chain links TRBV7-2 with TRBJ1-2; D is unclear. CDR1 SGHTA and CDR2 FQGNSA come from the germline V gene. The CDR3 runs 18 residues. V was pared by 5 bases and J by 4 bases, with 26 bases between. The chain's CDR3 is CASSPILVETKSRYGYTF. For the CDR3, the DNA is TGTGCCAGCAGCCCGATTTTGGTGGAGACTAAATCTCGCTATGGCTACACCTTC.

Many counts were recorded for this clone. The chain joins TRBV25-1 to TRBJ1-1; no clear D. Germline CDR1 MGHDK, CDR2 SYGVNS. This CDR3 region has 16 residues. V was pared by 1 base and J by 0 bases, with 12 bases between. CDR3 amino acids: CASSEFRIGVNTEAFF. CDR3 coding DNA: TGTGCCAGCAGTGAATTTCGCATCGGGGTGAACACTGAAGCTTTCTTT.

This rearrangement joins TRBV10-3 to TRBJ1-1, with TRBD1 identical over 7 bases. The germline V gene encodes CDR1 ENHRY and CDR2 SYGVKD. The CDR3 spans 14 residues. The ends lost 6 bases at V and 1 base at J; junction bases unmatched: 5. The CDR3 DNA sequence: TGTGCCATCAGACCGGGACAGAGGAACACTGAAGCTTTCTTT. Translating it yields CAIRPGQRNTEAFF.

The chain combines TRBV5-1 with TRBJ2-5; perhaps TRBD2 as D (6 bases). The CDR3 covers 15 residues. Looked up from germline, CDR1 is SGHRS and CDR2 is YFSETQ. Trimming left V 7 bases short and J 2 bases short, with 18 bases between. The CDR3 spells CASCRLGNLQETQYF. The CDR3 DNA is TGCGCCAGCTGCCGACTAGGGAACTTACAAGAGACCCAGTACTTC.

The chain links TRBV7-6 to TRBJ1-3; no clear D. CDR3 size: 16 residues. Trimming shortened V by 1 base and J by 0 bases, and 10 bases separated the two germline ends. CDR1 SGHVS and CDR2 FNYEAQ come from the germline V gene. The CDR3 here is CASSLDTPASGNTIYF. CDR3 bases: TGTGCCAGCAGCTTAGACACGCCTGCCTCTGGAAACACCATATATTTT.

V gene TRBV29-1 combines with J gene TRBJ2-7; TRBD1 aligns across 10 bases. Germline CDR1 is SQVTM and CDR2 is ANQGSEA. This CDR3 region has 14 residues. J gave up 4 bases and V 0 bases, and 3 bases lay outside the gene matches. CDR3: CSVEDRTGGYEQYF. In DNA form, the CDR3 reads TGCAGCGTTGAAGATCGGACAGGGGGGTACGAGCAGTACTTC.

This rearrangement joins TRBV4-3 to TRBJ2-5; the D is unclear. With the DNA end fitting TRBJ2-7 better, the J assignment may be wrong. The CDR3 has 15 amino acids. CDR1 and CDR2 from the germline V gene are LGHNA and YSLEER. The CDR3 bases are TGCGCCAGCAGCCAAGAATTTCCCGTCACCTACGAGCAGTACTTC. Its translation: CASSQEFPVTYEQYF.

The rearrangement joins TRBV7-2 to TRBJ2-3; D possibly corresponds to TRBD1 (5 bases). The CDR3 spans 15 residues. Germline assignment: CDR1 SGHTA and CDR2 FQGNSA. V was shortened by 3 bases and J by 1 base, with 11 bases between the two germline ends. CDR3 in DNA: TGTGCCAGCAGCTTTCTGGGGCAACGCACAGATACGCAGTATTTT. Translated: CASSFLGQRTDTQYF.

This clone was seen a single time. This chain joins TRBV29-1 and TRBJ2-7; tentative D call: TRBD2 (5 bases). This CDR3 contains 12 residues. The germline V gene encodes CDR1 SQVTM and CDR2 ANQGSEA. V gave up 3 bases and J gave up 3 bases, with 9 bases separating them. The CDR3 nucleotides read TGCAGCGTTGAGACCGCGGGCTACGAGCAGTACTTC. Translation: CSVETAGYEQYF.

This clone was found a few times. The V gene is TRBV7-2, the J gene TRBJ2-3; D possibly corresponds to TRBD2 (6 bases). CDR3 size: 14 residues. Germline CDR1 and CDR2: SGHTA and FQGNSA. The V end was cut by 5 bases, the J end by 4 bases, with 13 bases between. The CDR3 here is CASSPLTGADTQYF. The CDR3 DNA reads TGTGCCAGCAGCCCATTAACGGGGGCAGATACGCAGTATTTT.

CDR3 nucleotides: TGTGCCAGCACCGGGACAGGGAACCTAGCGGGGCCAGGATACGAGCAGTACTTC. Residues: CASTGTGNLAGPGYEQYF. This rearrangement joins TRBV7-9 to TRBJ2-7, with D perhaps matching TRBD1 or TRBD2 (9 bases each). The germline V gene has CDR1 SEHNR and CDR2 FQNEAQ (reference sequence). The CDR3 has 18 amino acids. Trimming removed 7 bases from V and 4 bases from J, with 29 bases in between.

The table lists this clone with a few counts. The J gene is TRBJ2-7, the V gene TRBV2; TRBD1 might be the D (5 bases). V was cut by 7 bases and J by 0 bases, with 13 bases left in between. Germline V CDR1 and CDR2: SNHLY, FYNNEI. CDR3 size: 14 residues. The CDR3 DNA follows: TGTGCCAGCACCCCAGGACAACTCTCCTACGAGCAGTACTTC. Amino acids: CASTPGQLSYEQYF.

The gene calls are TRBV7-2 and TRBJ2-7; the D gene is possibly TRBD1 (5 bases). The CDR3 runs to 14 residues. CDR1 and CDR2 (germline): SGHTA, FQGNSA. Trimming pared 0 bases from V and 5 bases from J, leaving 11 bases between. The DNA of the CDR3 is TGTGCCAGCAGCTTAGCGCTTGGGGCGAACGAGCAGTACTTC. This encodes CASSLALGANEQYF.

The chain joins TRBV28 to TRBJ2-1, with 7 bases fitting TRBD2. There are 14 residues in the CDR3. CDR1 is MDHEN and CDR2 is SYDVKM in the germline V gene. The ends lost 1 base at V and 4 bases at J; junction bases unmatched: 1. CDR3 region: CASSLSREYNEQFF. DNA of the CDR3: TGTGCCAGCAGTTTATCGCGGGAGTACAATGAGCAGTTCTTC.

This chain connects TRBV4-2 to TRBJ2-5; 8 bases fit TRBD1. CDR1 is LGHNA and CDR2 is YNFKEQ in the germline V gene. The CDR3 covers 16 residues. The V segment lost 1 base and the J segment 5 bases; nucleotides outside the gene matches: 9. The CDR3 spells CASSQGSGQGWETQYF. CDR3 bases: TGTGCCAGCAGCCAAGGCTCCGGACAGGGCTGGGAGACCCAGTACTTC.

V is TRBV30 and J is TRBJ1-2, with D tentatively TRBD1 (5 bases). Germline-derived CDR1 and CDR2 are GTSNPN and SVGIG (reference sequence). The CDR3 is made up of 14 amino acids. Trimming pared 2 bases from V and 5 bases from J, leaving 15 bases between. In nucleotides, the CDR3 is TGTGCCTGGAGTCCCCTCGGGGGGGGATATGGCTACACCTTC. Its translation is CAWSPLGGGYGYTF.

The chain couples TRBV9 to TRBJ2-1, with 13 bases matching TRBD2. Trimming removed 0 bases from V and 7 bases from J; junction bases left unmatched: 1. Germline lookup yields CDR1 SGDLS and CDR2 YYNGEE. The CDR3 loop spans 15 amino acids. CDR3 nucleotide sequence: TGTGCCAGCAGCGTAGGGGGACTAGCGGGAAATGAGCAGTTCTTC. Its translation: CASSVGGLAGNEQFF.

The V and J genes are TRBV4-1 and TRBJ2-2, with TRBD2 matching over 10 bases. Germline V gene data show CDR1 as MGHRA and CDR2 as YSYEKL. J was trimmed by 5 bases and V by 4 bases; bases with no gene match: 7. This CDR3 comprises 16 residues. The CDR3 nucleotides are TGCGCCAGCAGCCCGGGACTAGCGACCGTTACCGGGGAGCTGTTTTTT. It yields the protein CASSPGLATVTGELFF.